Each of the 19 T cell receptor beta chains below was sequenced from the same sample in a study of patients and donors after allogeneic stem cell transplantation. TCRdb re-analysed the RT-PCR reads in MiXCR, keeping a single row per CDR3 protein. The sample lists about 960,000 distinct CDR3 sequences; roughly 18% were seen once. The specimen sequenced was blood, either unsorted or a sorted T cell fraction (not recorded which). All receptors derive from a human donor who was either an allogeneic HSCT recipient or a stem cell or donor lymphocyte infusion donor (not recorded which). It is not recorded whose cells these are; they may come from a transplant donor.

This clonotype was counted a few times. The rearrangement uses TRBV28 and TRBJ1-5; tentative D call: TRBD1 (5 bases). Germline V gene sequence: CDR1 MDHEN, CDR2 SYDVKM. This CDR3 has 16 residues. The ends were cut back, 2 bases at V and 1 base at J, with 12 bases in the middle. The DNA of the CDR3 is TGTGCCAGCAGTTTACGCAGGGAGTGGAGCAATCAGCCCCAGCATTTT. It yields the protein CASSLRREWSNQPQHF. Filled out from reference TRBV28 and TRBJ1-5, the complete variable domain reads DVKVTQSSRYLVKRTGEKVFLECVQDMDHENMFWYRQDPGLGLRLIYFSYDVKMKEKGDIPEGYSVSREKKERFSLILESASTNQTSMYLCASSLRREWSNQPQHFGDGTRLSIL.

The gene calls are TRBV20-1 and TRBJ1-1; D remains ambiguous. Germline values: CDR1 DFQATT, CDR2 SNEGSKA (reference sequence). The CDR3 totals 14 residues. The V end lost 4 bases, the J end lost 4 bases, and 16 bases lay between the germline ends. The CDR3 sequence: CSATPGNKGTEAFF. CDR3 sequence (DNA): TGCAGTGCTACCCCCGGGAATAAAGGCACTGAAGCTTTCTTT.

This clonotype was picked up a small number of times. The V call is TRBV15, the J call TRBJ1-5; D may be TRBD1 (5 bases). Germline assignment: CDR1 LNHNV and CDR2 YYDKDF (reference sequence). V lost 1 base and J lost 7, with 14 bases in between. The CDR3 runs to 15 residues. CDR3 region: CATSRGKGVGQPQHF. The CDR3 bases are TGTGCCACCAGCAGAGGTAAAGGGGTGGGCCAGCCCCAGCATTTT.

This clonotype was detected only a few times. This chain uses TRBV30 with TRBJ1-2; the D gene is possibly TRBD1 (5 bases). V was trimmed by 5 bases and J by 6 bases, leaving 16 bases between them. Per the germline V gene, CDR1 is GTSNPN and CDR2 is SVGIG (reference sequence). The CDR3 runs to 13 residues. CDR3 region: CAWERQILHGYTF. CDR3 DNA: TGTGCCTGGGAGCGACAGATACTCCATGGCTACACCTTC.

This rearrangement joins TRBV9 to TRBJ2-6; no reliable D call. V lost 1 base and J lost 2, with 10 bases in between. The CDR3 length is 16 residues. CDR1 and CDR2 from the germline V gene are SGDLS and YYNGEE. The CDR3 coding sequence is TGTGCCAGCAGCGTAAGGCGGTTAGCTGGGGCCAACGTCCTGACTTTC. It specifies CASSVRRLAGANVLTF.

The table lists this clonotype with a few counts. The chain links TRBV6-1 to TRBJ2-2; D is undetermined. Trimming left V 1 base short and J 0 bases short, with 9 bases between. From germline, CDR1 is MNHNS and CDR2 SASEGT. This CDR3 is 16 amino acids long. CDR3 protein: CASSEVAGSNTGELFF. CDR3 nucleotides: TGTGCCAGCAGTGAAGTTGCAGGTTCGAACACCGGGGAGCTGTTTTTT.

This clonotype was seen only a few times. The chain is built from TRBV9 and TRBJ1-4, with 7 nucleotides matching TRBD1. The germline CDR1 and CDR2 sequences are SGDLS and YYNGEE. Losses at the gene ends were 4 bases for V and 9 bases for J; bases not matched to a gene: 12. This CDR3 has 15 residues. The CDR3 bases are TGTGCCAGCAGCACGAATGACAGGGCGACCCAAAAACTGTTTTTT. Residues: CASSTNDRATQKLFF. The complete variable domain, with remaining parts taken from reference TRBV9 and TRBJ1-4, reads DSGVTQTPKHLITATGQRVTLRCSPRSGDLSVYWYQQSLDQGLQFLIQYYNGEERAKGNILERFSAQQFPDLHSELNLSSLELGDSALYFCASSTNDRATQKLFFGSGTQLSVL.

CDR3 sequence: CASSIGSPGSYEQYF. CDR3 nucleotides: TGTGCCAGTAGTATAGGGTCCCCCGGCTCCTACGAGCAGTACTTC. This chain connects TRBV19 to TRBJ2-7; no reliable D call. The CDR3 loop spans 15 amino acids. Trimming shortened V by 1 base and J by 0 bases, and 10 bases separated the two germline ends. Germline values: CDR1 LNHDA, CDR2 SQIVND (reference sequence).

This chain joins TRBV6-1 and TRBJ1-5, with TRBD1 identical over 11 bases. The CDR3 covers 16 residues. With V trimmed by 8 bases and J by 1 base, 7 bases remained unmatched. Per the germline V gene, CDR1 is MNHNS and CDR2 is SASEGT. CDR3 DNA sequence: TGTGCCAGCCGAAGGGACAGGGGGGGAAGCAATCAGCCCCAGCATTTT. Protein: CASRRDRGGSNQPQHF.

A few counts support this clonotype. The chain joins TRBV18 to TRBJ2-5; D remains unclear. The V gene's germline CDR1 is KGHSH and CDR2 LQKENI. The CDR3 loop spans 15 amino acids. With 0 bases removed from V and 1 base from J, the gap between germline ends came to 9 bases. CDR3 nucleotides: TGTGCCAGCTCACCACCAAGGACGCCCCAAGAGACCCAGTACTTC. Translated, it gives CASSPPRTPQETQYF.

This clonotype was detected a few times. This sequence joins TRBV5-1 and TRBJ2-3; a weak D match, TRBD1 (6 bases). The germline V gene encodes CDR1 SGHRS and CDR2 YFSETQ. CDR3 size: 16 residues. The germline V and J ends were trimmed by 4 bases and 2 bases, with 17 bases remaining between them. The CDR3 nucleotides read TGCGCCAGCAGCCCCTCCTTGAACAGGGACACAGATACGCAGTATTTT. Translating gives CASSPSLNRDTDTQYF.

The gene calls are TRBV20-1 and TRBJ2-6, with D maybe TRBD2 (5 bases). Germline loops: CDR1 DFQATT, CDR2 SNEGSKA (reference sequence). The ends were cut back, 0 bases at V and 7 bases at J, with 16 bases in the middle. The CDR3 is 16 amino acids. For the CDR3, the DNA is TGCAGTGCTAGAGATTTTTTCGGGGTTGCAGCCAACGTCCTGACTTTC. Translation gives CSARDFFGVAANVLTF.

This clonotype showed up just a few times. The chain couples TRBV12-3 or TRBV12-4 to TRBJ1-2, with D perhaps matching TRBD1 (6 bases). The CDR3 runs to 12 residues. V lost 6 bases, J lost 7 bases, and 12 bases lay in between. The CDR3 protein is CASSHRETGYTF. CDR3 bases: TGTGCCAGCAGCCACAGGGAAACTGGCTACACCTTC.

This chain connects TRBV5-1 to TRBJ2-1, with 9 positions matching TRBD1. The CDR3 runs to 15 residues. Germline V gene sequence: CDR1 SGHRS, CDR2 YFSETQ. J lost 5 bases, V lost 0 bases, and 3 bases had no gene match. Here the CDR3 reads CASSLGDRADNEQFF. The CDR3 coding sequence is TGCGCCAGCAGCTTGGGGGACAGGGCTGACAATGAGCAGTTCTTC.

In DNA form, the CDR3 reads TGCAGCGTTGAAAGTCACTCTGGGGCCAACGTCCTGACTTTC. This translates into CSVESHSGANVLTF. V gene TRBV29-1 combines with J gene TRBJ2-6; D gene ambiguous. This CDR3 has 14 amino acids. Germline V gene lookup returns CDR1 SQVTM and CDR2 ANQGSEA. V shed 2 bases and J shed 0 bases, with 5 bases lying between them.

The rearrangement links TRBV7-9 to TRBJ1-6; 9 bases align to TRBD1. CDR1 and CDR2 (germline): SEHNR, FQNEAQ (reference sequence). The CDR3 sequence is 12 residues long. Trimming took 6 bases from V and 13 from J; bases not matched to a gene: 4. CDR3 nucleotide sequence: TGTGCCAGCAGGCGGACAGGGGACCCCCTCCACTTT. Amino acids: CASRRTGDPLHF.

The chain is built from TRBV5-1 and TRBJ2-3; D is possibly TRBD1 (5 bases). CDR1 is SGHRS, CDR2 YFSETQ, per germline. The CDR3 is 16 residues long. The ends were cut back, 4 bases at V and 2 bases at J, with 17 bases in the middle. The CDR3, as DNA: TGCGCCAGCAGCGGTTGGGATGGGGCTAACACAGATACGCAGTATTTT. Its translation: CASSGWDGANTDTQYF.

This clonotype was observed a few times. The rearrangement uses TRBV30 and TRBJ2-2; 8 nucleotides align to TRBD1. J lost 9 bases, V lost 0 bases, and 12 bases had no gene match. This CDR3 has 16 residues. Germline values: CDR1 GTSNPN, CDR2 SVGIG (reference sequence). CDR3 nucleotide sequence: TGTGCCTGGAGTGTAAGCTGGACAGGGCCCCGGAGGGAGCTGTTTTTT. Amino acid sequence: CAWSVSWTGPRRELFF.

This clonotype was counted only a few times. The chain has TRBV6-1 and TRBJ2-3; 7 bases agree with TRBD1. The CDR3 totals 14 residues. The germline V gene has CDR1 MNHNS and CDR2 SASEGT. With V trimmed by 6 bases and J by 3 bases, 6 bases remained unmatched. The CDR3 is CASSPTGATDTQYF. As DNA, the CDR3 is TGTGCCAGCAGCCCAACAGGGGCGACAGATACGCAGTATTTT.